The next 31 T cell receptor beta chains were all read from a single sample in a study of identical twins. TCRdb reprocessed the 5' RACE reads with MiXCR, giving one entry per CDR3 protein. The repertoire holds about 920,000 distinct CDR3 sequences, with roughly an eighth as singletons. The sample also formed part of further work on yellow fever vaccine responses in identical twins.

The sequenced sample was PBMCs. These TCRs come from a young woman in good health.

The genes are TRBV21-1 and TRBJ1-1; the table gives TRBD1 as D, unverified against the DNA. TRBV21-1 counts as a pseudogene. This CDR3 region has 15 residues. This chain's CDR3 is CASNETGDPDTEAFF. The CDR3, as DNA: TGTGCCAGCAACGAGACAGGGGATCCGGACACTGAAGCTTTCTTT.

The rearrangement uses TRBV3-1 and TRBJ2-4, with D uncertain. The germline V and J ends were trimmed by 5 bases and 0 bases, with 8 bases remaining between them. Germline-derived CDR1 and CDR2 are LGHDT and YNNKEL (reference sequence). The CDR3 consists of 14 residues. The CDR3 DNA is TGTGCCAGCAGCAAACCGGGAGCCAAAAACATTCAGTACTTC. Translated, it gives CASSKPGAKNIQYF.

The DNA for the CDR3 is TGTGCCAGCAGTTCAGGTGTCCGGGGCTCAGCCGGGGAGCTGTTTTTT. Amino acids: CASSSGVRGSAGELFF. This rearrangement joins TRBV12-3 or TRBV12-4 to TRBJ2-2, with D tentatively TRBD1 or TRBD2 (5 bases each). The CDR3 loop spans 16 amino acids. Trimming pared 4 bases from V and 6 bases from J, leaving 18 bases between.

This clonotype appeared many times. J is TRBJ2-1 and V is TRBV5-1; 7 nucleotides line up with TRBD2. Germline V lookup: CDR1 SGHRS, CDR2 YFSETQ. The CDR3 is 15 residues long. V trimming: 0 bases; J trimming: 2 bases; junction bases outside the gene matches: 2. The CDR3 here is CASSLAAGAYNEQFF. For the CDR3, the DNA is TGCGCCAGCAGCTTGGCCGCGGGAGCCTACAATGAGCAGTTCTTC.

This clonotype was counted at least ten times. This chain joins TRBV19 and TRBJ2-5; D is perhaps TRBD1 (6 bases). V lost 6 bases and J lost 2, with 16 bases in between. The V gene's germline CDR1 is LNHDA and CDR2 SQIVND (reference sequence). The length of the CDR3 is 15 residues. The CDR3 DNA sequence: TGTGCCAGTAGCCCGAGGTCAGGGGCTCAAGAGACCCAGTACTTC. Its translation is CASSPRSGAQETQYF.

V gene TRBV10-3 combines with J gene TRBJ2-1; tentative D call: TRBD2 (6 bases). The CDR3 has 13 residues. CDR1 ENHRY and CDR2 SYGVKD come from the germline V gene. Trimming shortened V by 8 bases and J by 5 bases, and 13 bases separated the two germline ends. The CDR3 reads CAIAGNRDNEQFF. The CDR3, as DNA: TGTGCCATCGCGGGGAATAGAGACAATGAGCAGTTCTTC.

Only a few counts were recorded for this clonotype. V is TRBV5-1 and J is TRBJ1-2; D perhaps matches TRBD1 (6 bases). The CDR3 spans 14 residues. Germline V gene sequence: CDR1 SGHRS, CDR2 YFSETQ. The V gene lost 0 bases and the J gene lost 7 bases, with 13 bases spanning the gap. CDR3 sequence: CASSLDRAPGGYTF. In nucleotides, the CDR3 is TGCGCCAGCAGCTTGGACAGGGCCCCTGGTGGCTACACCTTC.

Written as DNA, the CDR3 is TGTGCCAGCAGTCCCAGCCCGGATAATTCACCCCTCCACTTT. Translated, it gives CASSPSPDNSPLHF. V gene TRBV12-3 or TRBV12-4 combines with J gene TRBJ1-6; D gene ambiguous. Trimming stripped 5 bases from V and 5 bases from J, with 10 bases between. CDR3 length: 14 amino acids.

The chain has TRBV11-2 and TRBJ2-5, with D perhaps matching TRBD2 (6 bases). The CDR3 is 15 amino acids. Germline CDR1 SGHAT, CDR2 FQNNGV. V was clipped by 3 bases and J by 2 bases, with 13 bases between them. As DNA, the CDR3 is TGTGCCAGCAGCTTTAGAGGGACTGCACAAGAGACCCAGTACTTC. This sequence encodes CASSFRGTAQETQYF.

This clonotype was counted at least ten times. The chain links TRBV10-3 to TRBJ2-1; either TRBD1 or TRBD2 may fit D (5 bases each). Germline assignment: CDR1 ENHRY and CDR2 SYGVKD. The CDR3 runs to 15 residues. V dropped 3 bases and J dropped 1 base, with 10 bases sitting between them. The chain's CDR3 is CAISERDVSYNEQFF. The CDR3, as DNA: TGTGCCATCAGTGAACGGGACGTATCCTACAATGAGCAGTTCTTC.

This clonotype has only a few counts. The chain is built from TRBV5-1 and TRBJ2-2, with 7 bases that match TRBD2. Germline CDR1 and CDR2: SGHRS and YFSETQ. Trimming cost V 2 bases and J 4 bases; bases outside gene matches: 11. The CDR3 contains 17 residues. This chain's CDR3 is CASSFGRLAGSTGELFF. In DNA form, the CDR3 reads TGCGCCAGCAGCTTCGGTAGATTAGCGGGCTCCACCGGGGAGCTGTTTTTT.

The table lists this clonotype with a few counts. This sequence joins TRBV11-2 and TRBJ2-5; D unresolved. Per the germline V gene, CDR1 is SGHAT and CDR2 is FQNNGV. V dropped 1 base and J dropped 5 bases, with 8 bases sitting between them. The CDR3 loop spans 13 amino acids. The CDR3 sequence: CASSLVLGETQYF. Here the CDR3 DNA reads TGTGCCAGCAGCTTAGTCCTCGGGGAGACCCAGTACTTC.

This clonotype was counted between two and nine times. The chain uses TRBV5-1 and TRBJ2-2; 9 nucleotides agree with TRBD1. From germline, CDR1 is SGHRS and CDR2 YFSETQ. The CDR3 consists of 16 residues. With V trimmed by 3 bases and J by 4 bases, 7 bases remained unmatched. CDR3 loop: CASSYTQGAGTGELFF. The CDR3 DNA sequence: TGCGCCAGCAGCTATACACAGGGGGCAGGCACCGGGGAGCTGTTTTTT.

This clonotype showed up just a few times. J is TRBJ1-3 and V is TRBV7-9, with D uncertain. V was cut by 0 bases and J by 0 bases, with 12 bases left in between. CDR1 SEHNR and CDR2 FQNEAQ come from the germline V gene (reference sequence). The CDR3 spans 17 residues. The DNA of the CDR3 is TGTGCCAGCAGCTTAGCGCTGACGGCTAGCTCTGGAAACACCATATATTTT. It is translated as CASSLALTASSGNTIYF. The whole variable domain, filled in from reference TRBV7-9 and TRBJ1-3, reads DTGVSQNPRHKITKRGQNVTFRCDPISEHNRLYWYRQTLGQGPEFLTYFQNEAQLEKSRLLSDRFSAERPKGSFSTLEIQRTEQGDSAMYLCASSLALTASSGNTIYFGEGSWLTVV.

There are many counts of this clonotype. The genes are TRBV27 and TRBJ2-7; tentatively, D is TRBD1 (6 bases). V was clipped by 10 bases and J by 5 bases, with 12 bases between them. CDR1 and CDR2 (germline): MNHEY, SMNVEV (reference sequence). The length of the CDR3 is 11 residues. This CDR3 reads CANGQSDEQYF. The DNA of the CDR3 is TGTGCCAACGGACAGTCGGACGAGCAGTACTTC.

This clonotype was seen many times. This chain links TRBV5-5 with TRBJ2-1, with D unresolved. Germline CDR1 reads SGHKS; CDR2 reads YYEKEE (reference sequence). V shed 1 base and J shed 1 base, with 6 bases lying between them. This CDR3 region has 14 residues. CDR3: CASSLMSSYNEQFF. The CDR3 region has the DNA TGTGCCAGCAGCTTGATGTCATCCTACAATGAGCAGTTCTTC. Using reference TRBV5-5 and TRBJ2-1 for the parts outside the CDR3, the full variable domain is DAGVTQSPTHLIKTRGQQVTLRCSPISGHKSVSWYQQVLGQGPQFIFQYYEKEERGRGNFPDRFSARQFPNYSSELNVNALLLGDSALYLCASSLMSSYNEQFFGPGTRLTVL.

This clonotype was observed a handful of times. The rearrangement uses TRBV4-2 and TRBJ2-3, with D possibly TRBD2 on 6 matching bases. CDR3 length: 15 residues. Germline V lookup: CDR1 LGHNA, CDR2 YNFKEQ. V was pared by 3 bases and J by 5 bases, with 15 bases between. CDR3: CASSQGLGGLDTQYF. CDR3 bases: TGTGCCAGCAGCCAGGGTCTGGGGGGACTAGATACGCAGTATTTT.

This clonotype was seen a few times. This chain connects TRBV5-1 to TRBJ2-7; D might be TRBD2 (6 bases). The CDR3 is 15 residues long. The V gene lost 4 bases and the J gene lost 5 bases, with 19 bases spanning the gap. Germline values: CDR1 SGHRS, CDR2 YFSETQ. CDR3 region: CASSKFSGGVDEQYF. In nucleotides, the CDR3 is TGCGCCAGCAGCAAATTTAGCGGTGGCGTGGACGAGCAGTACTTC.

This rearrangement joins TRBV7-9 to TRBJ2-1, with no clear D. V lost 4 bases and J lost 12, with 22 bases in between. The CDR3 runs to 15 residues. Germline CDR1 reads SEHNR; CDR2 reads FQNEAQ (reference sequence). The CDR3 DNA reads TGTGCCAGCAGCTCTGGGCCGGAATACAATGAGTGGCAGTTCTTC. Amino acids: CASSSGPEYNEWQFF.

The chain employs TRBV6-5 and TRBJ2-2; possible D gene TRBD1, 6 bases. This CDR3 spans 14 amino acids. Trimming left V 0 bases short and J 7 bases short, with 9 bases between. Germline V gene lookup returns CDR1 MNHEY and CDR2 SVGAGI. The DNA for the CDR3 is TGTGCCAGCAGTTACTCGGGGGCCGGCGGGGAGCTGTTTTTT. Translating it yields CASSYSGAGGELFF.

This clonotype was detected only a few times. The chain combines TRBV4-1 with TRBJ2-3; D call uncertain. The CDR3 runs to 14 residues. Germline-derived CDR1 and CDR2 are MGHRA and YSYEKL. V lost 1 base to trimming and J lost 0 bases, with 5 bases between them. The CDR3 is CASSQGKSTDTQYF. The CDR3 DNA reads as TGCGCCAGCAGCCAAGGGAAGAGCACAGATACGCAGTATTTT.

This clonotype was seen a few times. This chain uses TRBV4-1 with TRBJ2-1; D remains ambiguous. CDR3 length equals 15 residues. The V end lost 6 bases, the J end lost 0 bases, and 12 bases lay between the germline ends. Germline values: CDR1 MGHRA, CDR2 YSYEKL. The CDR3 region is CASRFVGVSYNEQFF. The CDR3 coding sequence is TGCGCCAGCAGGTTTGTGGGTGTCTCCTACAATGAGCAGTTCTTC.

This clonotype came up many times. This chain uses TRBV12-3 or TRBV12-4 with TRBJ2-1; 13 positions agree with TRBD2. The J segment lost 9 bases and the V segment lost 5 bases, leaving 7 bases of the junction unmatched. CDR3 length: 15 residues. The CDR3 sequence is CASSPLAGGRGEQFF. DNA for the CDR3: TGTGCCAGCAGTCCACTAGCGGGAGGGCGGGGTGAGCAGTTCTTC.

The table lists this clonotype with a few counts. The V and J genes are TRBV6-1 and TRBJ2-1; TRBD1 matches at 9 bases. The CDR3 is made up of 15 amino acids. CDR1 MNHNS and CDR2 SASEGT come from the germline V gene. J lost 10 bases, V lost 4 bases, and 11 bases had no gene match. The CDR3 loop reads CASSVTGTGSWEQFF. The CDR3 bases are TGTGCCAGCAGTGTAACCGGGACAGGGTCATGGGAGCAGTTCTTC.

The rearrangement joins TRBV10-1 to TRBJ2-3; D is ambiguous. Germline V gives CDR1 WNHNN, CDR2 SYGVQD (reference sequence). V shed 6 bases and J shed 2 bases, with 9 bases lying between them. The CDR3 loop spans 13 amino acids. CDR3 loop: CASSHLITDTQYF. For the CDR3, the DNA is TGCGCCAGCAGCCACCTTATCACAGATACGCAGTATTTT.

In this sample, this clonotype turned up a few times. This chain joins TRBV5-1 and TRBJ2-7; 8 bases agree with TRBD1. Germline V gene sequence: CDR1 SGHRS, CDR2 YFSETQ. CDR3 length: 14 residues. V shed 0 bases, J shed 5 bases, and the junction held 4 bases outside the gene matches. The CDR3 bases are TGCGCCAGCAGCTTGGGTAAACAGGGGGACGAGCAGTACGTC. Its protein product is CASSLGKQGDEQYV.

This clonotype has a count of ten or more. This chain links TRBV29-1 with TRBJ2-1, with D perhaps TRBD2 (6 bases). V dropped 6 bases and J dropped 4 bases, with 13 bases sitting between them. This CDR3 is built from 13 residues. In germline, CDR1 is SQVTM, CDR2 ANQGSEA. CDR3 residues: CSVQGLVYNEQFF. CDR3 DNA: TGCAGCGTCCAGGGACTGGTTTACAATGAGCAGTTCTTC.

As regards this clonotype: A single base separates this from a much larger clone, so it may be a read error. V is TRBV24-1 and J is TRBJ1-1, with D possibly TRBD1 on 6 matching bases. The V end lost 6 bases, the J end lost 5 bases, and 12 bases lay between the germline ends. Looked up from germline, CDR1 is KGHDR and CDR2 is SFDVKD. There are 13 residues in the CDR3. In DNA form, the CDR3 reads TGTGCCACCAGTAACCAGGGGTATACTGAAGCTTTCTTT. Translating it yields CATSNQGYTEAFF.

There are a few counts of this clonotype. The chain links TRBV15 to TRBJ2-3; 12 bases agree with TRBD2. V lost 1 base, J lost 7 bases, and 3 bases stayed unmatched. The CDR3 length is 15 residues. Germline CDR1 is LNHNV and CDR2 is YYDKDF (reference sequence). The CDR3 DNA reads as TGTGCCACCAGCAGAGGACTAGCGGGAGTAAATACGCAGTATTTT. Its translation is CATSRGLAGVNTQYF.

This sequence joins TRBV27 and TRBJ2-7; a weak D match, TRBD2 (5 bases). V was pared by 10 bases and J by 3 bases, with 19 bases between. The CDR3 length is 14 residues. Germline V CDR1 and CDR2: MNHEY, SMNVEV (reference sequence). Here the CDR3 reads CATRGGISYYEQYF. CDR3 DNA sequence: TGTGCCACCCGGGGTGGGATTAGTTACTACGAGCAGTACTTC.

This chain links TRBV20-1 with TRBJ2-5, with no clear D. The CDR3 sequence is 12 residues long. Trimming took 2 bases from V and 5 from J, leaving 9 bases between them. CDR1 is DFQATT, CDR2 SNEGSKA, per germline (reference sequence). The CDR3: CSARQSWETQYF. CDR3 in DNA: TGCAGTGCTAGACAGTCGTGGGAGACCCAGTACTTC.